The clone carrying this TCR beta chain occurred many times. The V gene's germline CDR1 is LGHNA and CDR2 YNFKEQ. The length of the CDR3 is 14 residues. Between the trimmed V and J ends, which lost 5 bases and 7 bases, there was a span of 12 bases. The source of the sample is a study of identical twins. cDNA carried unique molecular identifiers, and a universal primer site was added by template switching. TCRdb ran MiXCR on the 5' RACE reads and lists one entry per CDR3 protein. The sample yields roughly 470,000 distinct CDR3 sequences, more than 13% seen once. A further study also used this sample, focusing on yellow fever vaccine responses in identical twins. As that study records: Twins reportedly mounted vaccine T cell responses that seemed partly convergent, partly personalized.

The chain has TRBV4-2 and TRBJ1-6; D is unclear. Input material: CD4+ T cells sorted from blood. This TCR came from a woman younger than 30 in good health. The CDR3 loop reads CASSRQGGNSPLHF. In DNA, the CDR3 is TGTGCCAGCAGCAGACAAGGTGGGAATTCACCCCTCCACTTT.